Below, 19 T cell receptor beta chains from the same sample are listed, as sequenced in a study of T cell responses to AZD1222 COVID-19 vaccine. Generated by immunoSEQ multiplex PCR, the TCRdb table keeps only in-frame clones and is missing some. Of 130,000 to 150,000 clones in the sample, roughly 93% were seen once. Sequences were derived from peripheral blood, sampled 28 days after the second AZD1222 dose. The receptors here all came from an adult who received the AZD1222 COVID-19 vaccine.

This chain uses TRBV5-1 with TRBJ1-1; TRBD1 matches at 9 bases. Germline V gene data show CDR1 as SGHRS and CDR2 as YFSETQ. The CDR3 consists of 14 residues. V was pared by 4 bases and J by 5 bases, with 6 bases of the junction left unmatched. The CDR3 spells CASSTGQGVTEAFF. In DNA, the CDR3 is TGCGCCAGCAGCACGGGACAGGGTGTGACTGAAGCTTTCTTT. The whole variable domain, filled in from reference TRBV5-1 and TRBJ1-1, reads KAGVTQTPRYLIKTRGQQVTLSCSPISGHRSVSWYQQTPGQGLQFLFEYFSETQRNKGNFPGRFSGRQFSNSRSEMNVSTLELGDSALYLCASSTGQGVTEAFFGQGTRLTVV.

The chain joins TRBV12-3 or TRBV12-4 to TRBJ1-1; D might be TRBD1 (5 bases). CDR3 length equals 13 residues. The V end was cut by 2 bases, the J end by 1 base, with 5 bases between. As DNA, the CDR3 is TGTGCCAGCAGTTTAACAGGGAACACTGAAGCTTTCTTT. Translation: CASSLTGNTEAFF.

In its sample, this clone was seen a few times. The chain combines TRBV19 with TRBJ2-7; no firm D call. Trimming left V 4 bases short and J 4 bases short, with 11 bases between. The CDR3 spans 13 residues. Germline V gene data show CDR1 as LNHDA and CDR2 as SQIVND (reference sequence). The CDR3 nucleotides read TGTGCCAGTAGTACGGCGGACGCTTACGAGCAGTACTTC. It encodes CASSTADAYEQYF. Complete variable domain (other parts from reference TRBV19 and TRBJ2-7): DGGITQSPKYLFRKEGQNVTLSCEQNLNHDAMYWYRQDPGQGLRLIYYSQIVNDFQKGDIAEGYSVSREKKESFPLTVTSAQKNPTAFYLCASSTADAYEQYFGPGTRLTVT.

The chain has TRBV5-1 and TRBJ2-1, with D tentatively TRBD2 (6 bases). In germline, CDR1 is SGHRS, CDR2 YFSETQ. This CDR3 is 18 amino acids long. Trimming took 3 bases from V and 4 from J, leaving 23 bases between them. The CDR3 protein is CASSWGVRAGEVYNEQFF. DNA for the CDR3: TGCGCCAGCAGCTGGGGGGTTAGAGCGGGCGAGGTGTACAATGAGCAGTTCTTC.

This clone was detected only once. This rearrangement joins TRBV9 to TRBJ1-1; unclear D gene. The CDR3 runs 14 residues. V lost 3 bases and J lost 3, with 12 bases in between. CDR1 SGDLS and CDR2 YYNGEE come from the germline V gene. CDR3 DNA: TGTGCCAGCAGCGCCGGGGTACGGGACACTGAAGCTTTCTTT. This encodes CASSAGVRDTEAFF.

The rearrangement uses TRBV5-1 and TRBJ2-7, with D unresolved. V was pared by 0 bases and J by 0 bases, with 7 bases between. This CDR3 comprises 14 residues. Germline lookup yields CDR1 SGHRS and CDR2 YFSETQ. The CDR3 reads CASSLERHSYEQYF. Written as DNA, the CDR3 is TGCGCCAGCAGCTTGGAAAGACACTCCTACGAGCAGTACTTC.

In its sample, this clone was seen once. This chain uses TRBV19 with TRBJ1-4, with D perhaps TRBD1 (6 bases). Deletions cut 4 bases from V and 2 bases from J, with 11 bases between. Germline V CDR1 and CDR2: LNHDA, SQIVND (reference sequence). This CDR3 region has 15 residues. CDR3 DNA: TGTGCCAGTAGTAACTTCGGGGGCACTAATGAAAAACTGTTTTTT. Protein sequence: CASSNFGGTNEKLFF.

The chain recombines TRBV9 with TRBJ1-2, with a weak D call TRBD1 (5 bases). From germline, CDR1 is SGDLS and CDR2 YYNGEE. V was pared by 4 bases and J by 2 bases, with 12 bases between. This CDR3 is 14 amino acids long. The CDR3 DNA follows: TGTGCCAGCAGCCCCCGAGGGGCGAACTATGGCTACACCTTC. Protein product: CASSPRGANYGYTF.

This sequence joins TRBV6-5 and TRBJ1-5; weak D call: TRBD1 (6 bases). Germline V gene data show CDR1 as MNHEY and CDR2 as SVGAGI. The CDR3 length is 15 residues. The germline V and J ends were trimmed by 10 bases and 6 bases, with 22 bases remaining between them. CDR3 DNA: TGTGCCACCGCGGTTGGAGGGGGAGTAGTTCAGCCCCAGCATTTT. Encoded protein: CATAVGGGVVQPQHF.

This chain joins TRBV7-2 and TRBJ2-7; D unresolved. The CDR3 is 16 amino acids. From germline, CDR1 is SGHTA and CDR2 FQGNSA. V dropped 1 base and J dropped 7 bases, with 20 bases sitting between them. The CDR3 loop is CASSLVWAASGSEQYF. CDR3 coding DNA: TGTGCCAGCAGCTTAGTTTGGGCTGCCAGTGGATCGGAGCAGTACTTC.

The gene calls are TRBV6-5 and TRBJ1-1, with 7 bases fitting TRBD1. The length of the CDR3 is 15 residues. Germline CDR1 and CDR2: MNHEY and SVGAGI. The V and J ends lost 0 bases and 5 bases, in that order; junction bases with no gene match: 6. The CDR3 is CASSYSPRTGTEAFF. The CDR3 bases are TGTGCCAGCAGTTACTCCCCGCGGACAGGTACTGAAGCTTTCTTT.

The CDR3 here is CASSLTRDRGNEQYF. The CDR3 DNA sequence: TGTGCCAGCAGCTTAACCCGGGACAGGGGAAACGAGCAGTACTTC. The V call is TRBV7-2, the J call TRBJ2-7, with 10 nucleotides matching TRBD1. J was trimmed by 5 bases and V by 2 bases; bases with no gene match: 6. Germline CDR1 is SGHTA and CDR2 is FQGNSA. The length of the CDR3 is 15 residues.

The CDR3 region has the DNA TGTGCCAGCAGGCGGACAGGGGGCGCCTCCTACGAGCAGTACTTC. Translated, it gives CASRRTGGASYEQYF. The chain links TRBV7-2 to TRBJ2-7; 11 bases line up with TRBD1. The CDR3 is 15 residues long. The trim removed 6 bases at V and 0 bases at J, leaving 4 bases unmatched. Germline CDR1 SGHTA, CDR2 FQGNSA.

The chain has TRBV9 and TRBJ2-7; D may be TRBD2 (5 bases). Germline CDR1 SGDLS, CDR2 YYNGEE. CDR3 length: 15 amino acids. Trimming cost V 0 bases and J 3 bases, with 13 bases left between them. Here the CDR3 reads CASSVAPTGNYEQYF. For the CDR3, the DNA is TGTGCCAGCAGCGTAGCCCCAACGGGGAACTACGAGCAGTACTTC.

This chain uses TRBV7-2 with TRBJ2-2, with a tentative D call TRBD2 (6 bases). Between the trimmed V and J ends, which lost 5 bases and 6 bases, there was a span of 10 bases. CDR3 size: 13 residues. Germline values: CDR1 SGHTA, CDR2 FQGNSA. The CDR3 region has the DNA TGTGCCAGCAGCCCGTCTAGCGCCGGGGAGCTGTTTTTT. Its protein is CASSPSSAGELFF.

V usage is TRBV6-5 and J usage is TRBJ2-7; TRBD1 agrees at 7 bases. The V gene end was trimmed by 0 bases and the J gene end by 3 bases; junction bases not matched to a gene: 5. Germline V lookup: CDR1 MNHEY, CDR2 SVGAGI. The CDR3 totals 15 residues. CDR3 in amino acids: CASSYSGTEFYEQYF. For the CDR3, the DNA is TGTGCCAGCAGTTACTCAGGGACAGAATTCTACGAGCAGTACTTC.

CDR3 amino acids: CASSLRQHRDTITQYF. CDR3 sequence (DNA): TGTGCCAGCAGCCTAAGACAGCACCGCGATACGATCACGCAGTATTTT. J is TRBJ2-3 and V is TRBV11-2; D possibly corresponds to TRBD1 (5 bases). This CDR3 is 16 amino acids long. Per the germline V gene, CDR1 is SGHAT and CDR2 is FQNNGV. The V end was cut by 5 bases, the J end by 9 bases, with 24 bases between.

This clone was seen only once. The chain carries TRBV7-9 and TRBJ1-2; 12 bases are shared with TRBD1. V was clipped by 3 bases and J by 6 bases; unmatched bases: 8. Germline V CDR1 and CDR2: SEHNR, FQNEAQ (reference sequence). The CDR3 spans 16 residues. The CDR3 nucleotides read TGTGCCAGCAGCTTGGGACAGGGGACAGGGGGCAATGGCTACACCTTC. This codes for CASSLGQGTGGNGYTF.

The V gene is TRBV10-3, the J gene TRBJ2-1; TRBD2 might be the D (6 bases). The CDR3 contains 13 residues. CDR1 is ENHRY, CDR2 SYGVKD, per germline. Trimming stripped 3 bases from V and 6 bases from J, with 9 bases between. The CDR3 reads CAISDRDSNEQFF. CDR3 DNA sequence: TGTGCCATCAGTGACAGGGACTCCAATGAGCAGTTCTTC.